This T cell receptor (beta chain) comes out of a study of T cell changes during pregnancy in multiple sclerosis. The CDR3 runs 13 residues. Germline CDR1 is MDHEN and CDR2 is SYDVKM. The V end lost 4 bases, the J end lost 11 bases, and 17 bases lay between the germline ends. Generated by immunoSEQ multiplex PCR, the TCRdb table keeps only in-frame clones and is missing some. There are about 40,000 clones in the sample; roughly 93% occur only once, and around 0.78% lies in the top ten. The source is a female donor with multiple sclerosis, enrolled in a pregnancy study. The V call is TRBV28, the J call TRBJ1-1; D is possibly TRBD1 (5 bases). Source: CD4+ T cells from peripheral blood mononuclear cells, taken before pregnancy. The CDR3 bases are TGTGCCAGCAGTTGGGGGGTTGCGCAGAGGGCTTTCTTT. This translates into CASSWGVAQRAFF.